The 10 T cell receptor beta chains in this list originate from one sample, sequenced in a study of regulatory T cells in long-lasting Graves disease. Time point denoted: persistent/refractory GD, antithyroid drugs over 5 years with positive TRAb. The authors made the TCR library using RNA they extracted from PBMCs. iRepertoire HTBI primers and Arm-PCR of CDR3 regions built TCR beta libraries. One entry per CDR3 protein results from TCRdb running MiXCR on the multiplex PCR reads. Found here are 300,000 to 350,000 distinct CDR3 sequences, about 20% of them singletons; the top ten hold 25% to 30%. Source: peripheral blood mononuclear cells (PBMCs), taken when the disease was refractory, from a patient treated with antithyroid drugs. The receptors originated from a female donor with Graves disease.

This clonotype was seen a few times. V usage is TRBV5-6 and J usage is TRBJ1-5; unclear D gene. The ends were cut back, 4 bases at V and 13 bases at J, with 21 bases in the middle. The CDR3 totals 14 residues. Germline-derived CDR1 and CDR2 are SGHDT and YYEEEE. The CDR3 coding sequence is TGTGCCAGCAGCATGAATAGAGTTCGGCGGAATCAGCATTTT. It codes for CASSMNRVRRNQHF.

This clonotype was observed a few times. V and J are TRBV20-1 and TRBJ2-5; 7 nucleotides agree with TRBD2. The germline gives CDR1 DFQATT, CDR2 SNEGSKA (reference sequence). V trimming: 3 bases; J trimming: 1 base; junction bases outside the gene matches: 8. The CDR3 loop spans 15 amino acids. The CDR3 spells CSARVSSGIQETQYF. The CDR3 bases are TGCAGTGCTAGGGTCTCGAGCGGGATCCAAGAGACCCAGTACTTC.

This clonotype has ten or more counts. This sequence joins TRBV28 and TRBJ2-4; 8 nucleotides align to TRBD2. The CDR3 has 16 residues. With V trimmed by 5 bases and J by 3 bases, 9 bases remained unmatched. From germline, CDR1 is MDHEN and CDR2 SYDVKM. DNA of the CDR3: TGTGCCAGCAGTCCACACCCGGGGACTAGCAAAAACATTCAGTACTTC. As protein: CASSPHPGTSKNIQYF.

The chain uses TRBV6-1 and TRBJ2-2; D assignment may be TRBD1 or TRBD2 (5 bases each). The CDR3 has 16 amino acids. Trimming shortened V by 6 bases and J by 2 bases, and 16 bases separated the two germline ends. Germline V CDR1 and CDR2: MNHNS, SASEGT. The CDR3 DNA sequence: TGTGCCAGCAGACTGACCGGGACCACAAACACCGGGGAGCTGTTTTTT. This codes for CASRLTGTTNTGELFF.

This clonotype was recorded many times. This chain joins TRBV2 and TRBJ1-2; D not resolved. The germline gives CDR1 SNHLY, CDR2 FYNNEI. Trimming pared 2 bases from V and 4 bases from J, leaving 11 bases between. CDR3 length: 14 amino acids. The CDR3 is CASSEMAPSYGYTF. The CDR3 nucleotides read TGTGCCAGCAGTGAAATGGCTCCCTCCTATGGCTACACCTTC.

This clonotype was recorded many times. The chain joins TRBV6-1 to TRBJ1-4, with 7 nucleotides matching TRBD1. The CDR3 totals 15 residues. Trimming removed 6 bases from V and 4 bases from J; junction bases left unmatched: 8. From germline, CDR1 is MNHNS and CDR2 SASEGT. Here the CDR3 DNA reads TGTGCCAGCAGATCAAGACAGGGAGATAATGAAAAACTGTTTTTT. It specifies CASRSRQGDNEKLFF.

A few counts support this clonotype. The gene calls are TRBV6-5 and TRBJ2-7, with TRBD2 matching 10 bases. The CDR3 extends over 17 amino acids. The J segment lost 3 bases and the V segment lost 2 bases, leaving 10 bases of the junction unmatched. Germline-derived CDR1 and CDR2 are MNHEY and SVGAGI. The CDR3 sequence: CASSYSLAGAPIYEQYF. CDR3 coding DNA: TGTGCCAGCAGTTACAGCCTAGCGGGGGCCCCAATCTACGAGCAGTACTTC.

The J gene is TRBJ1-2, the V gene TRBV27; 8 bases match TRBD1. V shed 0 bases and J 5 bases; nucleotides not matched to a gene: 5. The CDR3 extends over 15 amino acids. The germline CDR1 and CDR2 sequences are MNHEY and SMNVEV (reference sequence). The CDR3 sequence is CASSLSEGTGYGYTF. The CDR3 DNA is TGTGCCAGCAGTTTATCTGAAGGGACAGGATATGGCTACACCTTC.

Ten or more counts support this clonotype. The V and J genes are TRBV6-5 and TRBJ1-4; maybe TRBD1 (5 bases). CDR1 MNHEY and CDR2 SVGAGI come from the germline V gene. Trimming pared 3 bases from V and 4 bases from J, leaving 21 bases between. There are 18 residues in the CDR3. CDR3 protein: CASSYYPGLGPDNEKLFF. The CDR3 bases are TGTGCCAGCAGTTATTACCCGGGACTTGGGCCAGATAATGAAAAACTGTTTTTT.

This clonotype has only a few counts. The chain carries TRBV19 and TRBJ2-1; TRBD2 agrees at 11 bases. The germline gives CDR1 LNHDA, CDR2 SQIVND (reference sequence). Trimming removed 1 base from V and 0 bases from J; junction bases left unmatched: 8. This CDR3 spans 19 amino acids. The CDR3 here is CASSIGGLAGGSSYNEQFF. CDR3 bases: TGTGCCAGTAGTATAGGCGGTCTAGCGGGGGGCAGCTCCTACAATGAGCAGTTCTTC.